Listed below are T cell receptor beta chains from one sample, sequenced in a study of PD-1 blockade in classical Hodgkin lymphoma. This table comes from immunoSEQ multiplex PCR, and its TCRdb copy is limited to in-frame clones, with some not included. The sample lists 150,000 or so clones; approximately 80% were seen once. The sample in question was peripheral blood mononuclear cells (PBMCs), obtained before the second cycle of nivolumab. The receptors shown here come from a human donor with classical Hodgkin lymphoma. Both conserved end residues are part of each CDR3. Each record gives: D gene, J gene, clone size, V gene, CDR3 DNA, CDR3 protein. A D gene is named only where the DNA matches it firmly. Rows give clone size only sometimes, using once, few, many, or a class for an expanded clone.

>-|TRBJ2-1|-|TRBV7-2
TGTGCCAGCAGCTTAGCGGGCCTCAATGAGCAGTTCTTC
CASSLAGLNEQFF
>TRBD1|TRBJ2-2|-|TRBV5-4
TGTGCCAGCAGCTCGGGACAGGTGAACACCGGGGAGCTGTTTTTT
CASSSGQVNTGELFF
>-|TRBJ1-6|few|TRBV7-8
TGTGCCAGCAGCCAAGGTAGTGGTGACAGTAATAATTCACCCCTCCACTTT
CASSQGSGDSNNSPLHF
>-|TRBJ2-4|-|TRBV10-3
TGTGCCATCAGTGAGTCGAGCCTCCTGGTAACCAAAAACATTCAGTACTTC
CAISESSLLVTKNIQYF
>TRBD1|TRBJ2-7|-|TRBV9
TGTGCCAGCAGCACCCCCGGGACAGGGGGAAGGCAGTACTTC
CASSTPGTGGRQYF
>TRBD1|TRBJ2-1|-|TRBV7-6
TGTGCCAGCAGCTCGTACAGGGGCTCCTACAATGAGCAGTTCTTC
CASSSYRGSYNEQFF
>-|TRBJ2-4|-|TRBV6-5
TGTGCCAGCAGTTACCGTCGAAAAAACATTCAGTACTTC
CASSYRRKNIQYF
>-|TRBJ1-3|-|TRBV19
TGTGCCAGTAGCTACGAAGGAAACACCATATATTTT
CASSYEGNTIYF
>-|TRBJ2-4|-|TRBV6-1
TGTGCCAGCAGTGAGGATCCAGGGGGGACGGCCAAAAACATTCAGTACTTC
CASSEDPGGTAKNIQYF
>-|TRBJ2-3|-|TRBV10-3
TGTGCCATCAGGCCCGGGACGGCCACAGATACGCAGTATTTT
CAIRPGTATDTQYF
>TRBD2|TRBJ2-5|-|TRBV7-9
TGTGCCAGCAGCTTCTTAGCGGGGGGGCCGGAGACCCAGTACTTC
CASSFLAGGPETQYF
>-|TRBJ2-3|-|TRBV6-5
TGTGCCAGCAGTTACTCGTTAGGGTTATCCACAGATACGCAGTATTTT
CASSYSLGLSTDTQYF
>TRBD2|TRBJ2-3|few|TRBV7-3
TGTGCCAGCAGCTCGGGACTAGCGGGGGGGCCATTGTCGCAGTATTTT
CASSSGLAGGPLSQYF
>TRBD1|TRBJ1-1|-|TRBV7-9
TGTGCCAGCAGCATGGACAGGGTGAACACTGAAGCTTTCTTT
CASSMDRVNTEAFF
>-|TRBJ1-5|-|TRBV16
TGTGCCAGCAGCCAATTACAGGGTCATCAGCCCCAGCATTTT
CASSQLQGHQPQHF
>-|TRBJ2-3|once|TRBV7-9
TGTGCCAGCAGGTCTCTAGGGAAGGGGTCCACAGATACGCAGTATTTT
CASRSLGKGSTDTQYF
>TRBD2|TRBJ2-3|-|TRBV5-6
TGTGCCAGCAGCCCCATGGGCGGGGGGGAAGATACGCAGTATTTT
CASSPMGGGEDTQYF
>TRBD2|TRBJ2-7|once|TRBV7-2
TGTGCCAGCAGCTCAAGGACTAGTTCCCACGAGCAGTACTTC
CASSSRTSSHEQYF
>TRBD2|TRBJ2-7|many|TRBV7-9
TGTGCCAGCAGCTTGGCGGGAGTAGAGCAGTACTTC
CASSLAGVEQYF
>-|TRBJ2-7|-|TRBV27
TGTGCCAGCAGTTCACCGGGGCCCTACTACGAGCAGTACTTC
CASSSPGPYYEQYF
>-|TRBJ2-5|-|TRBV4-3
TGCGCCAGCAGCCAAGGCGCCTTGGGCCGGGAGACCCAGTACTTC
CASSQGALGRETQYF
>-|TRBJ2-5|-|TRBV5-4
TGTGCCAGCAGCCCGACAGGTGGCGAGACCCAGTACTTC
CASSPTGGETQYF
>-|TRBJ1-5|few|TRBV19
TGTGCCAGTAGTATAGGCTTAAGCAATCAGCCCCAGCATTTT
CASSIGLSNQPQHF
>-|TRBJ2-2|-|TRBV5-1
TGCGCCAGCAGTAAAAAGGGGCAACGGAACACCGGGGAGCTGTTTTTT
CASSKKGQRNTGELFF
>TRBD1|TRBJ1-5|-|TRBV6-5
TGTGCCAGCTCGACAGGGGACGGCAATCAGCCCCAGCATTTT
CASSTGDGNQPQHF
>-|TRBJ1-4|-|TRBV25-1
TGTGCCAGCAGTGCCTCCGACGGGGCCAATGAAAAACTGTTTTTT
CASSASDGANEKLFF
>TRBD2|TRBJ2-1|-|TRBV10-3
TGTGCCACAAAACAACCAGGACTAGCTTTCGGAGGATCCTACAATGAGCAGTTCTTC
CATKQPGLAFGGSYNEQFF
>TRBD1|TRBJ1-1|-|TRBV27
TGTGCCATCCGTCAGGGGGTGTTGAACACTGAAGCTTTCTTT
CAIRQGVLNTEAFF
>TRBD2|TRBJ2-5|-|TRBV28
TGTGCCAGCAGCGTAGCGGGAACCCAAGAGACCCAGTACTTC
CASSVAGTQETQYF
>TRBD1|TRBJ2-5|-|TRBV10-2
TGCGCCAGCAGCCAGGACAGGGGTGGTGAGACCCAGTACTTC
CASSQDRGGETQYF
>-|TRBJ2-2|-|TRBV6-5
TGTGCCAGCAGTTACTCCCCAAACACCGGGGAGCTGTTTTTT
CASSYSPNTGELFF
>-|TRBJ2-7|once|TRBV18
TGTGCCAGCTCACCGAGCGACTCCTACGAGCAGTACTTC
CASSPSDSYEQYF
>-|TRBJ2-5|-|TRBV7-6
TGTGCCAGCACCGAACGGAGATTTGCGACCCAGTACTTC
CASTERRFATQYF
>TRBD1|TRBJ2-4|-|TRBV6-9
TGTGCCAGCAGTTATATACGGGACAGGGGTCTTCAGTACTTC
CASSYIRDRGLQYF